This T cell receptor beta chain derives from a study of blood T cell repertoires in COVID-19. Seattle patients were enrolled while actively infected and followed longitudinally. Germline V gives CDR1 LGHDT, CDR2 YNNKEL (reference sequence). The CDR3 spans 16 residues. V lost 0 bases to trimming and J lost 7 bases, with 15 bases between them. TCRdb keeps only in-frame clones here, not all; method: immunoSEQ multiplex PCR. The sample consists of over 200,000 clones, roughly 92% of them appearing once. This chain links TRBV3-1 (or the pseudogene TRBV3-2) with TRBJ1-4; perhaps TRBD1 as D (5 bases). Input material: peripheral blood. The TCR originated in a man aged 60 to 69 with COVID-19, enrolled during active disease. Written as DNA, the CDR3 is TGTGCCAGCAGCCAAGAGTCAGGGCAGGGAGGTGAAAAACTGTTTTTT. Its protein is CASSQESGQGGEKLFF.